This T cell receptor beta chain was identified during a study of beta chain features in type 1 diabetes. Turning to this clone: Its cognate antigen is unknown.

As every portion of the isolated RNA was reverse transcribed, the sequencing read expressed TCRB transcripts. The protocol was immunoSEQ multiplex PCR, while the TCRdb copy is restricted to in-frame clones and leaves out a portion. Among 600,000 to 700,000 clones listed, around an eighth were seen once. Study-level findings and limits: Across all four CD4+ subsets, people with type 1 diabetes showed modestly shorter TCRB CDR3s.

This CDR3 comprises 11 residues. The receptor comes from a man aged 30-40 years with type 1 diabetes. This chain links TRBV21-1 with TRBJ1-1. TRBV21-1 is a recognized pseudogene. The sequencing input was naive CD4+ T cells from blood. As DNA, the CDR3 is TGTGCCAGCATAAAACCCACTGAAGCTTTCTTT. Residues: CASIKPTEAFF.